The 6 T cell receptor beta chains reported below all come from one sample, sequenced in a study of T cells in Graves' hyperthyroidism and ophthalmopathy. TCR beta CDR3 regions were amplified from RNA. The primer set for the first-round RT-PCR of the TCR CDR3 was HTBI. TCRdb called the multiplex PCR reads again in MiXCR, with one record for every CDR3 protein. Of fewer than 400,000 distinct CDR3 sequences listed, 16% are singletons. The sequenced sample was blood. The receptor source for this set is a young man with Graves' hyperthyroidism.

In its sample, this clonotype was seen many times. The rearrangement links TRBV30 to TRBJ1-5, with D maybe TRBD1 (5 bases). The germline CDR1 and CDR2 sequences are GTSNPN and SVGIG (reference sequence). V dropped 2 bases and J dropped 3 bases, with 8 bases sitting between them. This CDR3 is 13 amino acids long. The CDR3 spells CAWSTGFNQPQHF. In DNA, the CDR3 is TGTGCCTGGAGTACAGGCTTCAATCAGCCCCAGCATTTT.

This clonotype was seen many times. This chain connects TRBV18 to TRBJ2-1; D ambiguous. CDR1 and CDR2 (germline): KGHSH, LQKENI. The CDR3 runs 13 residues. Trimming pared 2 bases from V and 3 bases from J, leaving 5 bases between. The CDR3 protein is CASSPSLYNEQFF. The CDR3 bases are TGTGCCAGCTCACCATCCCTCTACAATGAGCAGTTCTTC.

This clonotype was recorded at least ten times. The chain has TRBV18 and TRBJ2-7, with TRBD1 identical over 8 bases. J was trimmed by 5 bases and V by 3 bases; bases with no gene match: 3. CDR1 is KGHSH and CDR2 is LQKENI in the germline V gene. The CDR3 has 13 amino acids. The CDR3 DNA reads as TGTGCCAGCTCACCGGGGGACAGGAACGAGCAGTACTTC. Encoded protein: CASSPGDRNEQYF.

This clonotype was recorded at least ten times. The V gene is TRBV30, the J gene TRBJ1-4; 8 nucleotides agree with TRBD1. Germline V CDR1 and CDR2: GTSNPN, SVGIG (reference sequence). This CDR3 region has 14 residues. V lost 2 bases to trimming and J lost 8 bases; unmatched junction nucleotides: 7. The CDR3 sequence: CAWSPQGQGEKLFF. CDR3 in DNA: TGTGCCTGGAGTCCCCAAGGACAGGGCGAAAAACTGTTTTTT.

This clonotype was seen ten or more times. This chain connects TRBV7-2 to TRBJ2-4, with 9 bases lining up with TRBD2. Germline V CDR1 and CDR2: SGHTA, FQGNSA. CDR3 size: 14 residues. V gave up 11 bases and J gave up 6 bases; unmatched junction bases: 11. CDR3 DNA sequence: TGTGCCGGGCAGACCGCGGGAGGGGGAAACATTCAGTACTTC. Its protein is CAGQTAGGGNIQYF.

This clonotype has at least ten counts. The rearrangement joins TRBV20-1 to TRBJ2-1; 13 bases are shared with TRBD2. This CDR3 has 16 residues. Looked up from germline, CDR1 is DFQATT and CDR2 is SNEGSKA (reference sequence). V was clipped by 0 bases and J by 9 bases; unmatched bases: 8. The CDR3 reads CSARDGLAGEGGEQFF. The DNA of the CDR3 is TGCAGTGCTAGAGATGGACTAGCGGGAGAAGGTGGTGAGCAGTTCTTC.